This T cell receptor beta chain comes out of a study of cytomegalovirus exposure and HLA in healthy donors. Study details: Prior work identified around 120 million unique TCR beta sequences in around 170 million T cells. Roughly 80 million unique TCRs from HLA-typed donors were held in an early data release.

Germline CDR1 SGHNT, CDR2 YENEEA. The CDR3 is 16 residues long. PCR employed 60 Vbeta and 13 Jbeta primers. Repertoires were generated with immunoSEQ multiplex PCR, while TCRdb's copy carries only in-frame clones and drops some. The data hold approximately 200,000 clones, with about four fifths observed a single time. Turning to this clone: Its antigen is unknown.

Whole-study findings and limits: One later analysis reportedly identified an Asian-associated ancestry cluster that showed fewer N-insertions than the roughly 700-donor mean. Segments of the TCR beta V type were, in most cases, productive about 87% or about 30% of the time in an earlier analysis.

Sequencing input: PBMCs. The TCR comes from a girl under 18 in good health and CMV-seropositive. The chain uses TRBV11-3 and TRBJ2-5; TRBD1 matches at 11 bases. The J call may be mistaken, given a closer DNA end match to TRBJ2-7. This CDR3 is CASSLDPGQGANEQYF. The CDR3, as DNA: TGTGCCAGCAGCTTAGACCCCGGACAGGGGGCCAACGAGCAGTACTTC.